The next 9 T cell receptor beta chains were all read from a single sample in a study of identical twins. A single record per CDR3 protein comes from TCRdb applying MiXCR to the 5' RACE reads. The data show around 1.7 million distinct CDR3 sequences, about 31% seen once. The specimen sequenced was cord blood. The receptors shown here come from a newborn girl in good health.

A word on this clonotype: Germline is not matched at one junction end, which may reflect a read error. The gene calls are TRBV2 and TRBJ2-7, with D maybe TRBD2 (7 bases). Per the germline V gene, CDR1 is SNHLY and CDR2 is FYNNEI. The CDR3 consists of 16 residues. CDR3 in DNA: TGTGCCAGCAGTGAAGCCGGGGGGCGAATGTCCTACAAGCAGTACTTC. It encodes CASSEAGGRMSYKQYF.

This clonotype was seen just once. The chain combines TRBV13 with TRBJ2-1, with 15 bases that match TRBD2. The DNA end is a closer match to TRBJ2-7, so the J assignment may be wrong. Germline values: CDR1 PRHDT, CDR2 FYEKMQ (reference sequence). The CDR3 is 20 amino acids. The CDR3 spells CASSLPPGLAGGHSYNEQYF. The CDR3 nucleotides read TGTGCCAGCAGCTTGCCTCCGGGACTAGCGGGGGGTCACTCCTACAATGAGCAGTACTTC.

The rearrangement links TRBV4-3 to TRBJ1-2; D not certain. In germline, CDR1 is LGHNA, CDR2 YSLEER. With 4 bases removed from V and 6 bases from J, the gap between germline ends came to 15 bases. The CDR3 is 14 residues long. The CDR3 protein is CASSLTQAMDGYTF. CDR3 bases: TGCGCCAGCAGCCTCACGCAGGCCATGGATGGCTACACCTTC.

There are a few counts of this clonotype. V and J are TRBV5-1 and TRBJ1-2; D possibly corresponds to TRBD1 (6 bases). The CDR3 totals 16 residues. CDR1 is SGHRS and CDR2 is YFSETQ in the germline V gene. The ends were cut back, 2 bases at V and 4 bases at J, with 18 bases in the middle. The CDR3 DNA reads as TGCGCCAGCAGCTTAGATTACCCAGGGGTTCCCTATGGCTACACCTTC. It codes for CASSLDYPGVPYGYTF.

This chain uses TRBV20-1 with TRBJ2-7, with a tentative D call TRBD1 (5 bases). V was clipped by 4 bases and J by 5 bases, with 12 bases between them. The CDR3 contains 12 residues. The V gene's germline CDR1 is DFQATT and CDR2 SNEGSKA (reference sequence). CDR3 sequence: CSATSGSHEQYF. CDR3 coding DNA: TGCAGTGCTACCTCAGGGTCCCACGAGCAGTACTTC.

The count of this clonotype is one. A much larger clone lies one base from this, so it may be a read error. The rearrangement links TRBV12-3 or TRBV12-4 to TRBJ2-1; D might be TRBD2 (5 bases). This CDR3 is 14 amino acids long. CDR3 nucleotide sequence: TGTGCCGGCAGTCCCGAGGGCTTCCACAATGAGCAGTTCTTC. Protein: CAGSPEGFHNEQFF.

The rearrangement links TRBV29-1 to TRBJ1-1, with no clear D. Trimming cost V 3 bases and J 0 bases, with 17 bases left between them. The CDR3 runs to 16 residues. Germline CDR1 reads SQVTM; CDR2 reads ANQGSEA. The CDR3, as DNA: TGCAGCGTTGAGAACAGTCGACGGATCATGAACACTGAAGCTTTCTTT. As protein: CSVENSRRIMNTEAFF. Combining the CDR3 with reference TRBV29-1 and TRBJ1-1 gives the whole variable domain SAVISQKPSRDICQRGTSLTIQCQVDSQVTMMFWYRQQPGQSLTLIATANQGSEATYESGFVIDKFPISRPNLTFSTLTVSNMSPEDSSIYLCSVENSRRIMNTEAFFGQGTRLTVV.

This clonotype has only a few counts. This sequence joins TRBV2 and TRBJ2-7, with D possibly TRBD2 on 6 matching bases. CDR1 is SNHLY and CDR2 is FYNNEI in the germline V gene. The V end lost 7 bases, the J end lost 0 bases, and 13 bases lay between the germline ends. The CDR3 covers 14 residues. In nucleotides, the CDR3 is TGTGCCAGCAAACTAGCTTTGTCCTCCTACGAGCAGTACTTC. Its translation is CASKLALSSYEQYF.

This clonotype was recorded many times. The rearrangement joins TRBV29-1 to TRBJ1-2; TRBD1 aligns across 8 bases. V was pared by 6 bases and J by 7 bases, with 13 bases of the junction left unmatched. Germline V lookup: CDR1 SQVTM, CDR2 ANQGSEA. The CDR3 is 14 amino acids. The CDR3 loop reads CSVDTNGQGTGYTF. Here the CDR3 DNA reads TGCAGCGTCGATACCAATGGACAGGGTACTGGCTACACCTTC. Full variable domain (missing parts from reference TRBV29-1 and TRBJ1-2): SAVISQKPSRDICQRGTSLTIQCQVDSQVTMMFWYRQQPGQSLTLIATANQGSEATYESGFVIDKFPISRPNLTFSTLTVSNMSPEDSSIYLCSVDTNGQGTGYTFGSGTRLTVV.